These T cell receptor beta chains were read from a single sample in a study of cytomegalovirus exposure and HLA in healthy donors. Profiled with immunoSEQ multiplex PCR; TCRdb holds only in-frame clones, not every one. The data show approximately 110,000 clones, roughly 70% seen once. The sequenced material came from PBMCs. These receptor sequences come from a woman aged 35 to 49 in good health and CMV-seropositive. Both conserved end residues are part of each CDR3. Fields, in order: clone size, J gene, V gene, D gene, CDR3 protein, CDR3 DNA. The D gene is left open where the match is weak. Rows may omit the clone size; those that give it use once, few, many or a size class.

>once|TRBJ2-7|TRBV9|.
CASSGGAGSSYEQYF
TGTGCCAGCAGCGGCGGGGCAGGGAGCTCCTACGAGCAGTACTTC
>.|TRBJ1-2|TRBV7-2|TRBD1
CASSLSGTGGYGYTF
TGTGCCAGCAGCTTATCCGGGACAGGGGGCTATGGCTACACCTTC
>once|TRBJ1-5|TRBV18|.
CASSPGAGNQPQHF
TGTGCCAGCTCACCAGGGGCCGGCAATCAGCCCCAGCATTTT
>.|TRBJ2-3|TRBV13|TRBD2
CASSLGQGGETDTQYF
TGTGCCAGCAGCTTAGGCCAGGGAGGGGAAACAGATACGCAGTATTTT
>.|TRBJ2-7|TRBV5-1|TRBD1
CASSSGQVQGQYF
TGCGCCAGCAGCTCCGGACAGGTTCAGGGGCAGTACTTC
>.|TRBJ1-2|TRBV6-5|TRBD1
CASRAGQVPYGYTF
TGTGCCAGCAGGGCCGGACAGGTACCCTATGGCTACACCTTC
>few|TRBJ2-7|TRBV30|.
CAWRGEYSYEQYF
TGTGCCTGGAGAGGAGAGTACTCCTACGAGCAGTACTTC
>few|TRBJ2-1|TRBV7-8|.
CASSLARAQFF
TGTGCCAGCAGCTTAGCCCGAGCGCAGTTCTTC
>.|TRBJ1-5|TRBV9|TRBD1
CASSRTGGGNQPQHF
TGTGCCAGCAGCAGGACAGGGGGAGGCAATCAGCCCCAGCATTTT
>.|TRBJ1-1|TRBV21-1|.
CASNLQGSTEAFF
TGTGCCAGCAACTTACAGGGGAGCACTGAAGCTTTCTTT
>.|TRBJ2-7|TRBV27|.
CASSFGGPRGEQYF
TGTGCCAGCAGTTTCGGAGGGCCGAGGGGCGAGCAGTACTTC
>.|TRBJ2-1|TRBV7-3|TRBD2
CASSETGLAGAYNEQFF
TGTGCCAGCAGCGAAACCGGACTAGCGGGGGCCTACAATGAGCAGTTCTTC
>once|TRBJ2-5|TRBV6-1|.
CASSELYGSGETQYF
TGTGCCAGCAGTGAATTGTACGGGAGCGGAGAGACCCAGTACTTC
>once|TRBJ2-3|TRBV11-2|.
CASSRWGPSLTDTQYF
TGTGCCAGCAGCCGATGGGGGCCCAGCCTTACAGATACGCAGTATTTT
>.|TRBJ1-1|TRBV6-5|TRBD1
CASRPQGAGTEAFF
TGTGCCAGCAGGCCTCAGGGGGCGGGCACTGAAGCTTTCTTT
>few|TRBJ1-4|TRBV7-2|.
CASSLDGGREYEKLFF
TGTGCCAGCAGCTTAGATGGGGGCAGGGAATATGAAAAACTGTTTTTT
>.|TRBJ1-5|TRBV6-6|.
CASSYTGLGSNQPQHF
TGTGCCAGCAGTTACACAGGGCTAGGGAGCAATCAGCCCCAGCATTTT
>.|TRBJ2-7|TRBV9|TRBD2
CASSAGTSGLYEQYF
TGTGCCAGCAGCGCGGGGACTAGCGGGCTCTACGAGCAGTACTTC
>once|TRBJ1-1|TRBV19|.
CASSIPGSAEAFF
TGTGCCAGTAGTATACCGGGGAGCGCTGAAGCTTTCTTT
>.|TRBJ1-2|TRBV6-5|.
CATDRSGGYTF
TGTGCCACCGACAGATCGGGCGGCTACACCTTC
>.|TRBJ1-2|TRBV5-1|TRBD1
CASSLEPGTGSNGYTF
TGCGCCAGCAGCTTGGAGCCCGGGACAGGGTCGAATGGCTACACCTTC
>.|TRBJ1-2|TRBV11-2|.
CASSPQDLYGYTF
TGTGCCAGCAGCCCACAGGACCTTTATGGCTACACCTTC
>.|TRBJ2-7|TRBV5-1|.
CASSAGQLGSEQYF
TGCGCCAGCAGCGCCGGACAGCTAGGGAGCGAGCAGTACTTC
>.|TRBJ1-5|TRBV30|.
CAWSGSPGGNQPQHF
TGTGCCTGGAGTGGAAGCCCTGGAGGCAATCAGCCCCAGCATTTT
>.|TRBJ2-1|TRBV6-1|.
CASSAGTEQFF
TGTGCCAGCAGTGCCGGGACAGAGCAGTTCTTC
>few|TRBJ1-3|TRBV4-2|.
CASSQGPTAGNTIYF
TGTGCCAGCAGCCAAGGCCCTACCGCGGGAAACACCATATATTTT
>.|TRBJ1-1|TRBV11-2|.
CASSLGAVVNTEAFF
TGTGCCAGCAGCTTAGGGGCAGTAGTGAACACTGAAGCTTTCTTT
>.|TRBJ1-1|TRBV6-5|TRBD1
CASKRGTAEAFF
TGTGCCAGCAAACGAGGGACAGCTGAAGCTTTCTTT
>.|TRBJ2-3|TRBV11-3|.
CASSFIWEDGDTQYF
TGTGCCAGCAGCTTTATATGGGAGGATGGGGATACGCAGTATTTT
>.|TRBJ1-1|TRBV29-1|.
CSVEVPGSHTEAFF
TGCAGCGTTGAAGTTCCCGGGAGCCACACTGAAGCTTTCTTT
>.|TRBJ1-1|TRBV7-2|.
CASRLGSGEAFF
TGTGCCAGCAGATTAGGGTCGGGTGAAGCTTTCTTT
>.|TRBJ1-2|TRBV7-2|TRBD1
CASSLDRDREYYGYTF
TGTGCCAGCAGCTTAGATCGGGACAGGGAATACTATGGCTACACCTTC
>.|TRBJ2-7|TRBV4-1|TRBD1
CASSQNRGLSYEQYF
TGCGCCAGCAGCCAAAATAGGGGGCTCTCCTACGAGCAGTACTTC
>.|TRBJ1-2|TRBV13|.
CASSFIARQAAGGYTF
TGTGCCAGCAGCTTTATCGCCCGACAGGCCGCCGGTGGCTACACCTTC
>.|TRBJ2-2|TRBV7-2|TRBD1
CASSAPAVGQGYPGELFF
TGTGCCAGCAGCGCGCCCGCTGTAGGACAGGGATATCCCGGGGAGCTGTTTTTT
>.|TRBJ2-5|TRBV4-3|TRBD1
CASSQVWSGGMWETQYF
TGCGCCAGCAGCCAAGTGTGGTCAGGGGGCATGTGGGAGACCCAGTACTTC
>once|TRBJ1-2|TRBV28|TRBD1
CASSLGGQGRGGYTF
TGTGCCAGCAGTTTAGGGGGACAGGGGCGAGGTGGCTACACCTTC
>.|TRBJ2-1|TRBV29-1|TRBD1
CSVDRGLYNEQFF
TGCAGCGTTGACAGGGGGCTGTACAATGAGCAGTTCTTC
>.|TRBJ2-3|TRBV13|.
CASSAQEGLSTDTQYF
TGTGCCAGCAGCGCCCAGGAGGGCCTTAGCACAGATACGCAGTATTTT
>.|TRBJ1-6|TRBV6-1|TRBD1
CASRRDRAKPLHF
TGTGCCAGCAGACGGGACAGGGCAAAACCCCTCCACTTT
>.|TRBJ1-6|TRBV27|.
CASSLSWQRNSYNSPLHF
TGTGCCAGCAGTTTGAGCTGGCAGCGAAACTCCTATAATTCACCCCTCCACTTT
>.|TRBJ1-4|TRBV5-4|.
CASSPTSTTNEKLFF
TGTGCCAGCAGCCCGACATCGACAACTAATGAAAAACTGTTTTTT
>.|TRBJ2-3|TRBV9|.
CASSGPGYTPTDTQYF
TGTGCCAGCAGCGGACCGGGATATACTCCCACAGATACGCAGTATTTT
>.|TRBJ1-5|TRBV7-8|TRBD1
CASSPTRTGSQPQHF
TGTGCCAGCAGCCCGACCAGGACAGGGAGTCAGCCCCAGCATTTT
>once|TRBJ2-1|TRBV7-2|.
CASSLELGVGNEQFF
TGTGCCAGCAGCTTAGAGCTAGGGGTGGGCAATGAGCAGTTCTTC
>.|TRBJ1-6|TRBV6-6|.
CASSSGATLYNSPLHF
TGTGCCAGCAGTTCTGGGGCGACCCTCTATAATTCACCCCTCCACTTT
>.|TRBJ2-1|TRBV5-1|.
CASSPTDNEQFF
TGCGCCAGCAGCCCGACAGACAATGAGCAGTTCTTC
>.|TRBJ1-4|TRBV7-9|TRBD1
CASSLPPGQGASSEKLFF
TGTGCCAGCAGCTTACCCCCGGGACAGGGGGCGTCAAGTGAAAAACTGTTTTTT
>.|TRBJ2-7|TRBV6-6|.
CASRPTAGPYEQYF
TGTGCCAGCAGGCCCACGGCGGGCCCATACGAGCAGTACTTC
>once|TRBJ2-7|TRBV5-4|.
CASSPGGRDSSTGSF
TGTGCCAGCAGCCCGGGGGGCAGGGACTCTAGTACGGGTTCCTTC
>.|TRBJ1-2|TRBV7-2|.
CASSFTGTQAGGYTF
TGTGCCAGCAGCTTTACCGGGACACAAGCCGGGGGCTACACCTTC